A single sample is the source of the 29 T cell receptor beta chains below, sequenced in a study of cytomegalovirus exposure and HLA in healthy donors. Here immunoSEQ multiplex PCR was the method, and the copy in TCRdb shows in-frame clones only, minus some. The sample lists 100,000 to 150,000 clones, about 89% seen once, with 1.5% to 2.5% in the top ten. The sample was PBMCs. The receptors originated from a woman under 30 in good health and CMV-seronegative.

This chain uses TRBV18 with TRBJ1-4; TRBD1 matches at 7 bases. Trimming took 3 bases from V and 4 from J; bases not matched to a gene: 8. The CDR3 covers 16 residues. CDR1 is KGHSH and CDR2 is LQKENI in the germline V gene. The CDR3 reads CASSPNRGQSNEKLFF. CDR3 sequence (DNA): TGTGCCAGCTCACCCAACCGGGGACAGAGTAATGAAAAACTGTTTTTT.

CDR3 nucleotides: TGTGCCACCCGCGGCTCTGGGGCCAACGTCCTGACTTTC. As protein: CATRGSGANVLTF. The chain carries TRBV6-4 and TRBJ2-6, with no clear D. The V end was cut by 10 bases, the J end by 0 bases, with 7 bases between. Germline V gives CDR1 MRHNA, CDR2 SNTAGT. The CDR3 has 13 residues.

The V gene is TRBV4-1, the J gene TRBJ2-1, with D hard to call. The CDR3 totals 12 residues. V was pared by 0 bases and J by 9 bases, with 6 bases between. CDR1 MGHRA and CDR2 YSYEKL come from the germline V gene. CDR3 residues: CASSQDRSEQFF. The CDR3 region has the DNA TGCGCCAGCAGCCAAGATCGGAGTGAGCAGTTCTTC.

The chain couples TRBV30 to TRBJ1-2; D may be TRBD1 (6 bases). Germline V gives CDR1 GTSNPN, CDR2 SVGIG (reference sequence). V was clipped by 2 bases and J by 6 bases, with 13 bases between them. The CDR3 sequence is 13 residues long. CDR3 sequence reads: CAWSRTVWNGYTF. For the CDR3, the DNA is TGTGCCTGGAGTAGGACAGTGTGGAATGGCTACACCTTC.

The rearrangement links TRBV11-3 to TRBJ1-4; the D is unclear. The V gene's germline CDR1 is SGHNT and CDR2 YENEEA. The V gene lost 5 bases and the J gene lost 8 bases, with 6 bases spanning the gap. The CDR3 is 11 amino acids. CDR3 loop: CASSDGEKLFF. In DNA form, the CDR3 reads TGTGCCAGCAGCGACGGGGAAAAACTGTTTTTT.

The chain joins TRBV27 to TRBJ2-7, with no clear D. Germline V gene lookup returns CDR1 MNHEY and CDR2 SMNVEV (reference sequence). Trimming cost V 3 bases and J 3 bases, with 9 bases left between them. This CDR3 region has 13 residues. CDR3: CASSFRRFYEQYF. The CDR3 DNA sequence: TGTGCCAGCAGTTTTCGGCGGTTCTACGAGCAGTACTTC.

This rearrangement joins TRBV6-6 to TRBJ2-1; TRBD1 might be the D (5 bases). There are 16 residues in the CDR3. Between the trimmed V and J ends, which lost 3 bases and 2 bases, there was a span of 14 bases. CDR1 and CDR2 from the germline V gene are MNHNY and SVGAGI (reference sequence). The chain's CDR3 is CASSYLGASPYNEQFF. The CDR3 DNA is TGTGCCAGCAGTTATTTAGGGGCCTCGCCCTACAATGAGCAGTTCTTC.

This clone appeared once. This sequence joins TRBV11-2 and TRBJ2-2; perhaps TRBD2 as D (6 bases). V was cut by 5 bases and J by 7 bases, with 20 bases left in between. The germline CDR1 and CDR2 sequences are SGHAT and FQNNGV. This CDR3 is built from 16 residues. The CDR3, as DNA: TGTGCCAGCAGCCGGCGAGTCCCGGGAGAAATCGGGGAGCTGTTTTTT. Its protein is CASSRRVPGEIGELFF.

The chain uses TRBV5-1 and TRBJ2-2; D is unresolved. The CDR3 covers 15 residues. Per the germline V gene, CDR1 is SGHRS and CDR2 is YFSETQ. Trimming shortened V by 0 bases and J by 0 bases, and 6 bases separated the two germline ends. In nucleotides, the CDR3 is TGCGCCAGCAGCTTGGACAGAGCGAACACCGGGGAGCTGTTTTTT. It is translated as CASSLDRANTGELFF.

The V call is TRBV11-3, the J call TRBJ1-3, with a tentative D call TRBD1 (5 bases). The CDR3 extends over 15 amino acids. Germline V lookup: CDR1 SGHNT, CDR2 YENEEA. Trimming took 5 bases from V and 0 from J, leaving 11 bases between them. CDR3 protein: CASSPGGISGNTIYF. The CDR3 region has the DNA TGTGCCAGCAGCCCCGGGGGGATCTCTGGAAACACCATATATTTT.

This clone was counted a few times. The rearrangement joins TRBV28 to TRBJ1-5, with 9 positions matching TRBD1. From germline, CDR1 is MDHEN and CDR2 SYDVKM. This CDR3 region has 18 residues. Trimming cost V 3 bases and J 3 bases; bases outside gene matches: 12. Written as DNA, the CDR3 is TGTGCCAGCAGTTTTAACCGGGACAGGGACCTATACAATCAGCCCCAGCATTTT. This sequence encodes CASSFNRDRDLYNQPQHF.

The rearrangement links TRBV7-9 to TRBJ2-1, with 7 positions matching TRBD1. Germline V CDR1 and CDR2: SEHNR, FQNEAQ (reference sequence). V lost 1 base, J lost 1 base, and 4 bases stayed unmatched. The CDR3 extends over 16 amino acids. The CDR3 DNA is TGTGCCAGCAGCTTAGTCCACAGGGGTTCCTACAATGAGCAGTTCTTC. Protein: CASSLVHRGSYNEQFF.

This clone was counted once. The rearrangement uses TRBV27 and TRBJ2-7; TRBD2 agrees at 7 bases. Germline-derived CDR1 and CDR2 are MNHEY and SMNVEV (reference sequence). V lost 6 bases, J lost 6 bases, and 2 bases stayed unmatched. The CDR3 contains 11 residues. CDR3 sequence reads: CASSPGGEQYF. The CDR3 DNA reads TGTGCCAGCAGCCCGGGGGGCGAGCAGTACTTC.

V is TRBV29-1 and J is TRBJ2-2; 7 nucleotides align to TRBD1. V shed 4 bases and J 4 bases; nucleotides not matched to a gene: 3. This CDR3 is 13 amino acids long. Germline CDR1 reads SQVTM; CDR2 reads ANQGSEA. The CDR3 bases are TGCAGCGTTGGACAGGGTCGCACCGGGGAGCTGTTTTTT. Protein: CSVGQGRTGELFF.

Here the CDR3 reads CASSLDARVEQFF. The CDR3 DNA sequence: TGTGCCAGCAGCTTAGATGCGCGAGTAGAGCAGTTCTTC. The chain combines TRBV7-6 with TRBJ2-1; no clear D. Trimming removed 1 base at V and 10 bases at J, with 11 bases between. Germline V gives CDR1 SGHVS, CDR2 FNYEAQ. The CDR3 sequence is 13 residues long.

This chain connects TRBV28 to TRBJ1-1; D remains ambiguous. Germline loops: CDR1 MDHEN, CDR2 SYDVKM. The germline V and J ends were trimmed by 3 bases and 0 bases, with 5 bases remaining between them. The CDR3 is 13 amino acids. Here the CDR3 DNA reads TGTGCCAGCAGTTTTGACTTGAACACTGAAGCTTTCTTT. Its protein is CASSFDLNTEAFF.

This chain uses TRBV5-8 with TRBJ2-7; weak D call: TRBD1 (5 bases). The germline gives CDR1 SGHTS, CDR2 YDEGEE. The CDR3 has 14 amino acids. The V end lost 2 bases, the J end lost 3 bases, and 12 bases lay between the germline ends. The CDR3: CASSLGVGDYEQYF. CDR3 sequence (DNA): TGTGCCAGCAGCTTAGGGGTAGGGGACTACGAGCAGTACTTC.

This chain uses TRBV7-6 with TRBJ2-3; no firm D call. CDR1 is SGHVS and CDR2 is FNYEAQ in the germline V gene. With 4 bases removed from V and 2 bases from J, the gap between germline ends came to 13 bases. The length of the CDR3 is 15 residues. The CDR3 DNA follows: TGTGCCAGCAGCTCCCCCACGGGTCTCACAGATACGCAGTATTTT. This translates into CASSSPTGLTDTQYF. Using reference TRBV7-6 and TRBJ2-3 for the parts outside the CDR3, the full variable domain is GAGVSQSPRYKVTKRGQDVALRCDPISGHVSLYWYRQALGQGPEFLTYFNYEAQQDKSGLPNDRFSAERPEGSISTLTIQRTEQRDSAMYRCASSSPTGLTDTQYFGPGTRLTVL.

This chain uses TRBV15 with TRBJ1-1; the D is unclear. The CDR3 contains 15 residues. Trimming took 0 bases from V and 1 from J, leaving 9 bases between them. The germline gives CDR1 LNHNV, CDR2 YYDKDF (reference sequence). The CDR3 DNA sequence: TGTGCCACCAGCAGAGATATTGGCGGGAACACTGAAGCTTTCTTT. Translation: CATSRDIGGNTEAFF.

The gene calls are TRBV7-6 and TRBJ2-7; 7 nucleotides agree with TRBD1. J gave up 3 bases and V 5 bases, and 7 bases lay outside the gene matches. There are 14 residues in the CDR3. CDR1 is SGHVS, CDR2 FNYEAQ, per germline. The CDR3 protein is CASSQGTAGYEQYF. CDR3 nucleotide sequence: TGTGCCAGCAGCCAAGGGACAGCTGGCTACGAGCAGTACTTC.

The chain is built from TRBV28 and TRBJ1-4, with D possibly TRBD1 on 5 matching bases. Germline CDR1 MDHEN, CDR2 SYDVKM. There are 14 residues in the CDR3. V lost 2 bases to trimming and J lost 6 bases, with 10 bases between them. The CDR3 loop reads CASSLGGVDEKLFF. Here the CDR3 DNA reads TGTGCCAGCAGTTTAGGAGGGGTCGATGAAAAACTGTTTTTT. Full variable domain (remainder filled in from reference TRBV28 and TRBJ1-4): DVKVTQSSRYLVKRTGEKVFLECVQDMDHENMFWYRQDPGLGLRLIYFSYDVKMKEKGDIPEGYSVSREKKERFSLILESASTNQTSMYLCASSLGGVDEKLFFGSGTQLSVL.

The genes are TRBV6-5 and TRBJ2-7; the match to TRBD2 covers 11 bases. Germline V gene sequence: CDR1 MNHEY, CDR2 SVGAGI. This CDR3 comprises 14 residues. Trimming took 4 bases from V and 3 from J; bases not matched to a gene: 2. The CDR3 DNA sequence: TGTGCCAGCAGTTTGACTAGCGGGGTCTACGAGCAGTACTTC. It translates to CASSLTSGVYEQYF.

The chain couples TRBV7-2 to TRBJ2-3; 9 nucleotides match TRBD2. Germline-derived CDR1 and CDR2 are SGHTA and FQGNSA. This CDR3 region has 18 residues. The V gene end was trimmed by 2 bases and the J gene end by 1 base; junction bases not matched to a gene: 10. The CDR3: CASSLYAPIAGGTDTQYF. CDR3 nucleotide sequence: TGTGCCAGCAGCTTATATGCCCCGATAGCGGGAGGCACAGATACGCAGTATTTT.

The chain has TRBV13 and TRBJ2-1; the match to TRBD2 covers 8 bases. Losses at the gene ends were 7 bases for V and 6 bases for J; bases not matched to a gene: 11. This CDR3 is 15 amino acids long. Germline-derived CDR1 and CDR2 are PRHDT and FYEKMQ (reference sequence). CDR3: CASTPAGTRGNEQFF. CDR3 nucleotide sequence: TGTGCCAGCACTCCTGCGGGGACTAGGGGCAATGAGCAGTTCTTC.

The chain links TRBV2 to TRBJ2-1; tentatively, D is TRBD1 (5 bases). Trimming left V 0 bases short and J 8 bases short, with 11 bases between. Germline loops: CDR1 SNHLY, CDR2 FYNNEI. This CDR3 is built from 14 residues. Here the CDR3 reads CASSEAPGRYEQFF. CDR3 coding DNA: TGTGCCAGCAGTGAAGCCCCAGGGCGGTATGAGCAGTTCTTC.

The gene calls are TRBV7-9 and TRBJ1-2, with 9 bases fitting TRBD1. Losses at the gene ends were 5 bases for V and 7 bases for J; bases not matched to a gene: 11. The V gene's germline CDR1 is SEHNR and CDR2 FQNEAQ (reference sequence). CDR3 length equals 15 residues. The CDR3 DNA reads TGTGCCAGCAGCCTGGAGGGACAGGGATTAGGTGGCTACACCTTC. This gives the protein CASSLEGQGLGGYTF.

The rearrangement links TRBV4-2 to TRBJ2-2, with TRBD1 as a possible D gene (6 bases). V was clipped by 3 bases and J by 0 bases, with 14 bases between them. CDR3 size: 17 residues. Germline loops: CDR1 LGHNA, CDR2 YNFKEQ. The CDR3 loop is CASSHSGQSPNTGELFF. The CDR3 DNA is TGTGCCAGCAGCCATTCTGGACAGTCCCCGAACACCGGGGAGCTGTTTTTT.

The chain links TRBV6-5 to TRBJ2-7, with 10 bases matching TRBD1. V dropped 6 bases and J dropped 8; count of bases not matched to a gene: 13. Germline loops: CDR1 MNHEY, CDR2 SVGAGI. The CDR3 is made up of 15 amino acids. This chain's CDR3 is CASSLSGQGKGKQYF. CDR3 sequence (DNA): TGTGCCAGCAGCCTGTCGGGACAGGGGAAGGGGAAGCAGTACTTC.

A few counts support this clone. V is TRBV28 and J is TRBJ1-2; 9 nucleotides line up with TRBD1. V trimming: 3 bases; J trimming: 4 bases; junction bases outside the gene matches: 9. The germline V gene encodes CDR1 MDHEN and CDR2 SYDVKM. The CDR3 contains 16 residues. Here the CDR3 DNA reads TGTGCCAGCAGTTTTCCACAGGGGGCAGATTCCTATGGCTACACCTTC. Its protein product is CASSFPQGADSYGYTF.